This entry lists 24 T cell receptor beta chains sequenced from one sample in a study of shared T cell receptors in the human thymus. Only in-frame clones appear in the TCRdb table, and some are missing; sequencing was by immunoSEQ multiplex PCR. The data contain hundreds of thousands of clones, roughly 90% of them singletons. The same sample was also studied in work on human thymus T cells.

The sample was thymocytes. These receptors all come from a boy in the first two years of life with a congenital heart defect.

In this sample, this clone turned up once. This sequence joins TRBV5-1 and TRBJ2-7; 7 positions agree with TRBD1. There are 14 residues in the CDR3. The junction had 6 bases not matched to a gene; V was cut back by 4 bases and J by 2 bases. The germline CDR1 and CDR2 sequences are SGHRS and YFSETQ. The CDR3 bases are TGCGCCAGCAGCAGGGGGACAGCCGCCTACGAGCAGTACTTC. It encodes CASSRGTAAYEQYF.

The chain combines TRBV20-1 with TRBJ2-7, with a tentative D call TRBD2 (6 bases). This CDR3 has 11 amino acids. Per the germline V gene, CDR1 is DFQATT and CDR2 is SNEGSKA (reference sequence). The V end was cut by 7 bases, the J end by 7 bases, with 14 bases between. The CDR3: CSGGTGLEQYF. The DNA of the CDR3 is TGCAGTGGAGGGACTGGCTTGGAGCAGTACTTC.

This clone has only one observation. The chain carries TRBV16 and TRBJ1-5; 7 bases map to TRBD1. CDR3 length equals 17 residues. Looked up from germline, CDR1 is KGHSY and CDR2 is FQNENV. The V and J ends lost 3 bases and 2 bases, in that order; junction bases with no gene match: 10. DNA of the CDR3: TGTGCCAGCAGCCAGGGAGACAGGGATGCAGGCAATCAGCCCCAGCATTTT. As protein: CASSQGDRDAGNQPQHF.

A single count supports this clone. The rearrangement joins TRBV2 to TRBJ1-2, with D perhaps TRBD1 (6 bases). The CDR3 is made up of 18 amino acids. The V gene lost 3 bases and the J gene lost 2 bases, with 22 bases spanning the gap. Germline CDR1 reads SNHLY; CDR2 reads FYNNEI. CDR3 sequence (DNA): TGTGCCAGCAGTGAGAGGGGGAAAGGGCGCATGGGGAACTATGGCTACACCTTC. Amino acid sequence: CASSERGKGRMGNYGYTF. Based on the CDR3 plus reference TRBV2 and TRBJ1-2, the full variable domain is EPEVTQTPSHQVTQMGQEVILRCVPISNHLYFYWYRQILGQKVEFLVSFYNNEISEKSEIFDDQFSVERPDGSNFTLKIRSTKLEDSAMYFCASSERGKGRMGNYGYTFGSGTRLTVV.

This rearrangement joins TRBV7-6 to TRBJ2-4, with a tentative D call TRBD2 (6 bases). Deletions cut 3 bases from V and 9 bases from J, with 18 bases between. The CDR3 length is 15 residues. The germline V gene has CDR1 SGHVS and CDR2 FNYEAQ. The CDR3 protein is CASSFGGHLGGIQYF. The CDR3 DNA is TGTGCCAGCAGCTTCGGCGGGCACCTGGGGGGCATTCAGTACTTC. Combining the CDR3 with reference TRBV7-6 and TRBJ2-4 gives the whole variable domain GAGVSQSPRYKVTKRGQDVALRCDPISGHVSLYWYRQALGQGPEFLTYFNYEAQQDKSGLPNDRFSAERPEGSISTLTIQRTEQRDSAMYRCASSFGGHLGGIQYFGAGTRLSVL.

V and J are TRBV9 and TRBJ2-2; 9 nucleotides match TRBD1. V shed 4 bases, J shed 2 bases, and the junction held 6 bases outside the gene matches. This CDR3 has 16 amino acids. The germline gives CDR1 SGDLS, CDR2 YYNGEE. This CDR3 reads CASSPRTGENTGELFF. The CDR3 DNA reads as TGTGCCAGCAGCCCCCGGACAGGGGAAAACACCGGGGAGCTGTTTTTT.

This sequence joins TRBV4-3 and TRBJ1-2; no firm D call. The germline V and J ends were trimmed by 3 bases and 2 bases, with 19 bases remaining between them. The germline V gene encodes CDR1 LGHNA and CDR2 YSLEER. CDR3 length equals 17 residues. Here the CDR3 reads CASSHVVDPGSNYGYTF. The CDR3 DNA is TGCGCCAGCAGCCACGTAGTAGATCCGGGTTCAAACTATGGCTACACCTTC.

The CDR3 loop reads CAWSMTSSFYEQYF. The CDR3 region has the DNA TGTGCCTGGAGTATGACTAGTTCCTTCTACGAGCAGTACTTC. The chain uses TRBV30 and TRBJ2-7, with a tentative D call TRBD2 (6 bases). This CDR3 has 14 amino acids. V was trimmed by 2 bases and J by 3 bases, leaving 14 bases between them. Germline-derived CDR1 and CDR2 are GTSNPN and SVGIG (reference sequence).

This clone was picked up one time. The chain employs TRBV6-1 and TRBJ1-5; 7 bases are shared with TRBD1. The CDR3 extends over 15 amino acids. With 7 bases clipped from V and 0 bases from J, the junction kept 6 bases outside the gene matches. Germline loops: CDR1 MNHNS, CDR2 SASEGT. The CDR3, as DNA: TGTGCCAGCATTGGACAGGCGGATAGCAATCAGCCCCAGCATTTT. It specifies CASIGQADSNQPQHF.

V usage is TRBV5-1 and J usage is TRBJ2-7; 10 bases map to TRBD1. The CDR3 contains 14 residues. V shed 7 bases, J shed 5 bases, and the junction held 9 bases outside the gene matches. Germline values: CDR1 SGHRS, CDR2 YFSETQ. The CDR3 loop reads CASGLDRGVNEQYF. Written as DNA, the CDR3 is TGCGCCAGCGGCCTGGACAGGGGGGTCAACGAGCAGTACTTC.

As concerns this clone: The junction and the germline gene differ at one end; a read error may be behind it. The chain uses TRBV5-5 and TRBJ1-1, with 7 nucleotides matching TRBD1. CDR3 length: 13 residues. Germline V gene data show CDR1 as SGHKS and CDR2 as YYEKEE (reference sequence). DNA of the CDR3: TGTGCCAGCAGCCTCCGAACGACAGGGCGGCGGCCCTTT. This gives the protein CASSLRTTGRRPF.

The rearrangement uses TRBV5-4 and TRBJ2-7, with 9 bases fitting TRBD1. J was trimmed by 0 bases and V by 3 bases; bases with no gene match: 7. Germline loops: CDR1 SGHNT, CDR2 YYREEE (reference sequence). The CDR3 extends over 16 amino acids. The CDR3 loop is CASSSYPTGGSYEQYF. As DNA, the CDR3 is TGTGCCAGCAGCTCCTACCCGACAGGGGGCTCCTACGAGCAGTACTTC.

The chain has TRBV7-8 and TRBJ1-5, with D unresolved. The length of the CDR3 is 12 residues. Trimming cost V 5 bases and J 14 bases, with 16 bases left between them. The germline V gene has CDR1 SGHVS and CDR2 FQNEAQ. The CDR3 protein is CASSPRRGWKHF. CDR3 DNA sequence: TGTGCCAGCAGCCCCCGTAGAGGGTGGAAGCATTTT.

The chain couples TRBV2 to TRBJ2-5; 8 bases align to TRBD2. Trimming at V came to 7 bases and at J to 1 base, leaving 14 bases not matched to a gene. This CDR3 has 17 residues. CDR1 is SNHLY and CDR2 is FYNNEI in the germline V gene. CDR3 in amino acids: CASTENGRAGVQETQYF. The CDR3 nucleotides read TGTGCCAGCACCGAAAATGGTCGAGCGGGAGTCCAAGAGACCCAGTACTTC.

The chain combines TRBV15 with TRBJ2-7; D remains unclear. V dropped 1 base and J dropped 0 bases, with 4 bases sitting between them. CDR3 length: 13 amino acids. The germline V gene encodes CDR1 LNHNV and CDR2 YYDKDF (reference sequence). CDR3 residues: CATSRGASYEQYF. In DNA form, the CDR3 reads TGTGCCACCAGCAGAGGGGCCTCCTACGAGCAGTACTTC.

The J gene is TRBJ2-7, the V gene TRBV4-1, with TRBD2 identical over 8 bases. Germline CDR1 MGHRA, CDR2 YSYEKL. Germline trimming cut 1 base from V and 3 bases from J; bases unmatched to any gene: 11. The CDR3 sequence is 17 residues long. CDR3 sequence (DNA): TGCGCCAGCAGCCAAGGGGGGAGGGCTAGCGGGTACTACGAGCAGTACTTC. Protein product: CASSQGGRASGYYEQYF.

The rearrangement links TRBV27 to TRBJ1-1; no firm D call. The length of the CDR3 is 14 residues. Trimming cost V 4 bases and J 5 bases, with 14 bases left between them. Germline V lookup: CDR1 MNHEY, CDR2 SMNVEV (reference sequence). As DNA, the CDR3 is TGTGCCAGCAGTTCGGGTCGCGGGGATACTGAAGCTTTCTTT. Translating gives CASSSGRGDTEAFF.

V usage is TRBV27 and J usage is TRBJ2-7; 10 nucleotides line up with TRBD2. This CDR3 comprises 16 residues. Germline CDR1 MNHEY, CDR2 SMNVEV (reference sequence). The ends lost 5 bases at V and 4 bases at J; junction bases unmatched: 11. The CDR3, as DNA: TGTGCCAGCAGTCCCCTCACTAGCGGGGCAAGGTACGAGCAGTACTTC. This encodes CASSPLTSGARYEQYF.

The rearrangement uses TRBV25-1 and TRBJ2-3; 10 bases fit TRBD2. CDR1 and CDR2 (germline): MGHDK, SYGVNS. V trimming: 4 bases; J trimming: 0 bases; junction bases outside the gene matches: 4. CDR3 length: 16 amino acids. The CDR3 loop reads CASSVPGLASTDTQYF. CDR3 coding DNA: TGTGCCAGCAGTGTTCCGGGACTAGCGAGCACAGATACGCAGTATTTT.

The chain links TRBV4-2 to TRBJ2-2, with 14 bases lining up with TRBD2. The CDR3 extends over 18 amino acids. V shed 4 bases, J shed 5 bases, and the junction held 9 bases outside the gene matches. The V gene's germline CDR1 is LGHNA and CDR2 YNFKEQ. The chain's CDR3 is CASSPGLAGGPGTGELFF. The CDR3 DNA follows: TGTGCCAGCAGCCCCGGACTAGCGGGAGGCCCGGGGACCGGGGAGCTGTTTTTT.

CDR3 sequence: CSVRTGGTNTEAFF. The DNA for the CDR3 is TGCAGCGTACGGACAGGGGGCACGAACACTGAAGCTTTCTTT. The chain is built from TRBV29-1 and TRBJ1-1, with 11 bases identical to TRBD1. V dropped 6 bases and J dropped 1; count of bases not matched to a gene: 4. The CDR3 has 14 residues. Germline V CDR1 and CDR2: SQVTM, ANQGSEA.

The sample holds one count of this clone. This chain connects TRBV5-6 to TRBJ2-1; 9 nucleotides match TRBD2. With V trimmed by 0 bases and J by 8 bases, 6 bases remained unmatched. Per germline, CDR1 SGHDT and CDR2 YYEEEE. The CDR3 loop spans 15 amino acids. The CDR3 sequence: CASSLGLAGTDEQFF. Written as DNA, the CDR3 is TGTGCCAGCAGCTTGGGGCTAGCGGGAACGGATGAGCAGTTCTTC.

The chain employs TRBV20-1 and TRBJ2-5, with a possible D match to TRBD2 (5 bases). V was cut by 6 bases and J by 2 bases, with 7 bases left in between. CDR3 size: 11 residues. Germline loops: CDR1 DFQATT, CDR2 SNEGSKA (reference sequence). The CDR3 spells CSAERQETQYF. The CDR3 DNA sequence: TGCAGTGCGGAGCGGCAAGAGACCCAGTACTTC.

The chain couples TRBV7-8 to TRBJ2-7; 14 bases align to TRBD2. Per germline, CDR1 SGHVS and CDR2 FQNEAQ. CDR3 length: 21 amino acids. V lost 2 bases, J lost 3 bases, and 18 bases stayed unmatched. The CDR3 nucleotides read TGTGCCAGCAGCTTAAGGCCCCCTTCCGGGACTAGCGGGAGCCAGAGCTACGAGCAGTACTTC. Translating it yields CASSLRPPSGTSGSQSYEQYF.